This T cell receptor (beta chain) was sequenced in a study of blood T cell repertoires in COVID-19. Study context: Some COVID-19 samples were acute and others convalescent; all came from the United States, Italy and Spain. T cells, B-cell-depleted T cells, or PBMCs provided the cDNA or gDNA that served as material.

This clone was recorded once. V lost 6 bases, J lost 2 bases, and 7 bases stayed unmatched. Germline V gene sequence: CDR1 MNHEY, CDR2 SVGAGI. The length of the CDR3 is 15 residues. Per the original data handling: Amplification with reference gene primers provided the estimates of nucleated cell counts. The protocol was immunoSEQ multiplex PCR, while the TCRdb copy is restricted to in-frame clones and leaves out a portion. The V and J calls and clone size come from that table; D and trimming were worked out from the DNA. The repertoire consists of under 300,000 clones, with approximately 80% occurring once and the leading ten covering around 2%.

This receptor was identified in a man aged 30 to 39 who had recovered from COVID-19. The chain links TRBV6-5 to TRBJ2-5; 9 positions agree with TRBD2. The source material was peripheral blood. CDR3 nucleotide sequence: TGTGCCAGCAGGGGGGCGGGGGGGTATCAAGAGACCCAGTACTTC. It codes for CASRGAGGYQETQYF.